These 19 T cell receptor beta chains were sequenced from one sample in a study of T cell responses to AZD1222 COVID-19 vaccine. Using immunoSEQ multiplex PCR, the repertoire was profiled, and TCRdb retains in-frame clones only, with some absent. The sample shows approximately 150,000 clones, around 84% of them seen only once. The sample consisted of peripheral blood, taken 28 days after the second AZD1222 dose. These receptors all stem from an adult who received the AZD1222 COVID-19 vaccine.

The chain couples TRBV9 to TRBJ2-3, with D perhaps TRBD2 (7 bases). The germline V and J ends were trimmed by 1 base and 4 bases, with 16 bases remaining between them. This CDR3 is built from 16 residues. Germline V gene sequence: CDR1 SGDLS, CDR2 YYNGEE. Here the CDR3 DNA reads TGTGCCAGCAGCGTAACTCCAGGGGCGGGGGCAGATACGCAGTATTTT. This sequence encodes CASSVTPGAGADTQYF.

The CDR3 sequence: CSASRNTGELFF. For the CDR3, the DNA is TGCAGTGCTAGTAGAAACACCGGGGAGCTGTTTTTT. The chain is built from TRBV20-1 and TRBJ2-2; D uncertain. Trimming removed 3 bases at V and 2 bases at J, with 4 bases between. The CDR3 is 12 residues long. The germline V gene has CDR1 DFQATT and CDR2 SNEGSKA (reference sequence).

The chain links TRBV5-4 to TRBJ1-3; D unresolved. The CDR3 contains 15 residues. Germline V gene lookup returns CDR1 SGHNT and CDR2 YYREEE (reference sequence). The V end was cut by 0 bases, the J end by 0 bases, with 7 bases between. The CDR3 region has the DNA TGTGCCAGCAGCTTGGCCGGGAGCTCTGGAAACACCATATATTTT. Its protein is CASSLAGSSGNTIYF. The full variable domain, completed using reference TRBV5-4 and TRBJ1-3, is ETGVTQSPTHLIKTRGQQVTLRCSSQSGHNTVSWYQQALGQGPQFIFQYYREEENGRGNFPPRFSGLQFPNYSSELNVNALELDDSALYLCASSLAGSSGNTIYFGEGSWLTVV.

This clone was observed a single time. The V gene is TRBV7-2, the J gene TRBJ2-7; D uncertain. This CDR3 is built from 13 residues. The V end was cut by 5 bases, the J end by 7 bases, with 15 bases between. Per germline, CDR1 SGHTA and CDR2 FQGNSA. The CDR3 DNA reads as TGTGCCAGCAGCGATCGACTGTCTGGGGAGCAGTACTTC. This encodes CASSDRLSGEQYF.

The rearrangement joins TRBV28 to TRBJ2-3; TRBD2 matches at 11 bases. Germline V CDR1 and CDR2: MDHEN, SYDVKM. This CDR3 contains 14 residues. The J segment lost 4 bases and the V segment lost 8 bases, leaving 5 bases of the junction unmatched. The DNA for the CDR3 is TGTGCCAGCGGCACTAGCGGGGGTGCAGATACGCAGTATTTT. It translates to CASGTSGGADTQYF.

The J gene is TRBJ1-1, the V gene TRBV3-1 (or the pseudogene TRBV3-2); no clear D. V was cut by 0 bases and J by 1 base, with 6 bases left in between. The CDR3 is 14 residues long. Germline values: CDR1 LGHDT, CDR2 YNNKEL (reference sequence). The CDR3 region has the DNA TGTGCCAGCAGCCAAGATCAACCGAACACTGAAGCTTTCTTT. Amino acids: CASSQDQPNTEAFF.

The V call is TRBV5-1, the J call TRBJ2-2, with D perhaps matching TRBD2 (7 bases). Germline assignment: CDR1 SGHRS and CDR2 YFSETQ. The V end was cut by 6 bases, the J end by 0 bases, with 15 bases between. This CDR3 is 16 amino acids long. In DNA form, the CDR3 reads TGCGCCAGCACCGGGGGGCGGACTGCGAACACCGGGGAGCTGTTTTTT. Protein product: CASTGGRTANTGELFF.

This sequence joins TRBV5-1 and TRBJ2-1; weak D call: TRBD2 (5 bases). CDR1 and CDR2 from the germline V gene are SGHRS and YFSETQ. This CDR3 contains 16 residues. Trimming pared 9 bases from V and 2 bases from J, leaving 21 bases between. CDR3 bases: TGCGCCACCGCCTCGGGGAGCGGAGGTACCTACAATGAGCAGTTCTTC. As protein: CATASGSGGTYNEQFF.

V is TRBV12-3 or TRBV12-4 and J is TRBJ1-1; the D is unclear. Trimming removed 2 bases from V and 0 bases from J, with 4 bases in between. This CDR3 is 13 amino acids long. The CDR3 reads CASSLSMNTEAFF. CDR3 coding DNA: TGTGCCAGCAGTTTATCCATGAACACTGAAGCTTTCTTT.

The chain joins TRBV6-2 or TRBV6-3 to TRBJ2-2; D possibly corresponds to TRBD1 (5 bases). V was trimmed by 6 bases and J by 4 bases, leaving 15 bases between them. The CDR3 is 15 amino acids. CDR1 and CDR2 from the germline V gene are MNHEY and SVGEGT. CDR3 coding DNA: TGTGCCAGCAGCGATATCGACAGTGCCACCGGGGAGCTGTTTTTT. It specifies CASSDIDSATGELFF.

The chain combines TRBV19 with TRBJ2-7; a weak D match, TRBD2 (5 bases). Germline CDR1 LNHDA, CDR2 SQIVND (reference sequence). The CDR3 totals 11 residues. V shed 5 bases and J shed 6 bases, with 8 bases lying between them. The DNA of the CDR3 is TGTGCCAGTAGTGATCGGGGCGAGCAGTACTTC. Translation: CASSDRGEQYF.

This chain joins TRBV15 and TRBJ2-7; 7 nucleotides line up with TRBD2. The CDR3 contains 18 residues. In germline, CDR1 is LNHNV, CDR2 YYDKDF (reference sequence). J gave up 0 bases and V 0 bases, and 11 bases lay outside the gene matches. The CDR3 DNA follows: TGTGCCACCAGCAGAGATGTCCTAGCGGATGGGAGCTCCTACGAGCAGTACTTC. It is translated as CATSRDVLADGSSYEQYF.

The chain carries TRBV3-1 (or the pseudogene TRBV3-2) and TRBJ2-7; the match to TRBD2 covers 8 bases. V was pared by 0 bases and J by 3 bases, with 4 bases of the junction left unmatched. The CDR3 totals 15 residues. Germline V gene data show CDR1 as LGHDT and CDR2 as YNNKEL (reference sequence). In DNA, the CDR3 is TGTGCCAGCAGCCAAGACACTAGCGGATACTACGAGCAGTACTTC. It translates to CASSQDTSGYYEQYF.

The V call is TRBV27, the J call TRBJ1-2; no reliable D call. V lost 8 bases, J lost 8 bases, and 18 bases lay in between. The CDR3 runs to 13 residues. Germline CDR1 MNHEY, CDR2 SMNVEV (reference sequence). Here the CDR3 reads CASGPDGLLGYTF. The CDR3, as DNA: TGTGCCAGCGGCCCTGACGGATTATTGGGCTACACCTTC.

The gene calls are TRBV19 and TRBJ1-5, with a weak D call TRBD1 (6 bases). Germline V CDR1 and CDR2: LNHDA, SQIVND (reference sequence). The germline V and J ends were trimmed by 4 bases and 5 bases, with 15 bases remaining between them. CDR3 length: 15 amino acids. The CDR3 reads CASSTPTQGYQPQHF. CDR3 DNA: TGTGCCAGTAGTACTCCAACACAGGGATATCAGCCCCAGCATTTT.

This clone was seen a single time. V gene TRBV10-3 combines with J gene TRBJ2-3; D gene uncertain. The CDR3 loop spans 16 amino acids. V was shortened by 0 bases and J by 2 bases, with 12 bases between the two germline ends. CDR1 and CDR2 (germline): ENHRY, SYGVKD. CDR3 nucleotide sequence: TGTGCCATCAGTGAGTCGAGGACGGGTGTCACAGATACGCAGTATTTT. Protein product: CAISESRTGVTDTQYF.

The chain is built from TRBV30 and TRBJ1-2, with D possibly being TRBD1 (5 bases). CDR1 is GTSNPN and CDR2 is SVGIG in the germline V gene (reference sequence). The CDR3 consists of 12 residues. V was shortened by 1 base and J by 7 bases, with 10 bases between the two germline ends. CDR3 DNA: TGTGCCTGGAGTGCCCGGGGGGGTGGCTACACCTTC. Its translation is CAWSARGGGYTF.

The chain employs TRBV18 and TRBJ2-1; 11 nucleotides agree with TRBD2. Germline V gene data show CDR1 as KGHSH and CDR2 as LQKENI. The CDR3 length is 16 residues. The V and J ends lost 0 bases and 4 bases, in that order; junction bases with no gene match: 2. CDR3 sequence (DNA): TGTGCCAGCTCACCACCTAGCGGGGGGGTGTACAATGAGCAGTTCTTC. It specifies CASSPPSGGVYNEQFF.

Concerning this clone: At one end, the junction sequence differs from germline, possibly due to a read error. The CDR3 DNA reads TGTGCCAGCAGTTACCAGGGGGCCTGGAGCTTC. It translates to CASSYQGAWSF. The rearrangement links TRBV6-6 to TRBJ2-7; 8 bases map to TRBD1. Germline CDR1 reads MNHNY; CDR2 reads SVGAGI (reference sequence). The CDR3 runs 11 residues.